This is a list of T cell receptor beta chains from one sample in a study of OX40 agonist ivuxolimab in advanced cancers. The assay was immunoSEQ multiplex PCR, and TCRdb's table has in-frame clones only and misses some. The table shows 65,000 to 95,000 clones, with just over 90% occurring only once. Source: CD4+ or CD8+ T cells sorted from blood, taken in a trial of the OX40 agonist ivuxolimab. The receptors shown here come from an adult with an advanced solid tumor such as melanoma, head and neck, liver or kidney cancer. The CDR3 runs from the conserved cysteine through the conserved F or W. The D gene is left open where the match is weak. The size of a clone is reported for some rows only, either as once, few or many, or as a class for expanded clones.

d_gene: TRBD1
j_gene: TRBJ1-2
len: 13
v_gene: TRBV6-5
abundance: few
CDR3aa: CASTERTGYGYTF
CDR3nt: TGTGCCAGCACCGAAAGGACAGGTTATGGCTACACCTTC

d_gene: TRBD1
j_gene: TRBJ1-1
len: 17
v_gene: TRBV27
abundance: -
CDR3aa: CASSLRGTPQGVTEAFF
CDR3nt: TGTGCCAGCAGTTTACGGGGGACTCCCCAGGGGGTCACTGAAGCTTTCTTT

d_gene: -
j_gene: TRBJ2-3
len: 15
v_gene: TRBV19
abundance: once
CDR3aa: CASSRPGADTDTQYF
CDR3nt: TGTGCCAGTAGTAGGCCTGGGGCAGACACAGATACGCAGTATTTT

d_gene: TRBD1
j_gene: TRBJ2-7
len: 15
v_gene: TRBV6-5
abundance: -
CDR3aa: CASKEGGQGAGEQYF
CDR3nt: TGTGCCAGCAAGGAAGGGGGCCAGGGGGCGGGCGAGCAGTACTTC

d_gene: -
j_gene: TRBJ1-2
len: 12
v_gene: TRBV11-1
abundance: -
CDR3aa: CASSPRGYGYTF
CDR3nt: TGTGCCAGCAGCCCTAGGGGGTATGGCTACACCTTC

d_gene: -
j_gene: TRBJ2-5
len: 13
v_gene: TRBV10-1
abundance: -
CDR3aa: CASSGNLGETQYF
CDR3nt: TGCGCCAGCAGTGGTAACCTGGGGGAGACCCAGTACTTC

d_gene: -
j_gene: TRBJ2-7
len: 13
v_gene: TRBV7-3
abundance: -
CDR3aa: CASSLYSTYEQYF
CDR3nt: TGTGCCAGCAGCTTATATTCAACCTACGAGCAGTACTTC

d_gene: -
j_gene: TRBJ2-5
len: 12
v_gene: TRBV29-1
abundance: once
CDR3aa: CSVVRGEETQYF
CDR3nt: TGCAGCGTTGTAAGGGGTGAAGAGACCCAGTACTTC

d_gene: -
j_gene: TRBJ2-7
len: 15
v_gene: TRBV27
abundance: -
CDR3aa: CASSASPVGVFEQYF
CDR3nt: TGTGCCAGCAGTGCCTCGCCGGTGGGGGTTTTCGAGCAGTACTTC

d_gene: -
j_gene: TRBJ2-2
len: 16
v_gene: TRBV27
abundance: -
CDR3aa: CASSRYEGTNTGELFF
CDR3nt: TGTGCCAGCAGCCGATATGAGGGAACGAACACCGGGGAGCTGTTTTTT

d_gene: TRBD1
j_gene: TRBJ2-7
len: 14
v_gene: TRBV7-9
abundance: -
CDR3aa: CASSLGQGIDEQYF
CDR3nt: TGTGCCAGCAGCTTAGGACAGGGTATCGACGAGCAGTACTTC

d_gene: -
j_gene: TRBJ2-2
len: 14
v_gene: TRBV11-3
abundance: -
CDR3aa: CASSTDWGTGELFF
CDR3nt: TGTGCCAGCAGCACGGATTGGGGAACCGGGGAGCTGTTTTTT

d_gene: TRBD2
j_gene: TRBJ2-3
len: 13
v_gene: TRBV6-1
abundance: -
CDR3aa: CANSGRSTDTQYF
CDR3nt: TGTGCCAATAGCGGGAGAAGCACAGATACGCAGTATTTT

d_gene: TRBD2
j_gene: TRBJ2-2
len: 16
v_gene: TRBV5-4
abundance: -
CDR3aa: CASSGTSGSLAGELFF
CDR3nt: TGTGCCAGCAGTGGGACTAGCGGGAGCTTAGCCGGGGAGCTGTTTTTT

d_gene: TRBD2
j_gene: TRBJ2-3
len: 14
v_gene: TRBV28
abundance: -
CDR3aa: CASSPLAGADTQYF
CDR3nt: TGTGCCAGCAGCCCTCTAGCGGGGGCAGATACGCAGTATTTT